These 15 T cell receptor beta chains were sequenced from one sample in a study of shared clonotypes between healthy human individuals (dated by TCRdb to about 2020). The library was built by means of the immunoSEQ multiplex PCR assay. In TCRdb, the immuneACCESS table is reduced to in-frame sequences with V and J assigned. These tables do not hold every clone; where another copy was compared, an unresolved V gene accounts for under half, and the others remain unexplained. For this sample the table gives more than 2,000,000 clones, of which more than 90% were detected only once. The leading ten clones occupy over 0.12% of the sample. The sample was naive CD4+ T cells sorted from blood. What this sample's cell subset or site label stands for: CD45RA+ positively selected. These receptors came from a man younger than 35 in good health.

The rearrangement uses TRBV10-3 and TRBJ2-1; D is unresolved. The CDR3 is 13 amino acids. The germline V gene has CDR1 ENHRY and CDR2 SYGVKD. Trimming left V 7 bases short and J 10 bases short, with 17 bases between. CDR3 protein: CAITHSSDREQFF. The CDR3 DNA sequence: TGTGCCATCACCCACTCCTCGGATAGGGAGCAGTTCTTC.

The chain is built from TRBV15 and TRBJ1-6; no firm D call. This CDR3 comprises 17 residues. The germline V gene has CDR1 LNHNV and CDR2 YYDKDF (reference sequence). Trimming pared 3 bases from V and 0 bases from J, leaving 12 bases between. The CDR3 sequence is CATSSSGPSSYNSPLHF. CDR3 nucleotide sequence: TGTGCCACCAGCAGTTCTGGGCCTAGCTCCTATAATTCACCCCTCCACTTT. Based on the CDR3 plus reference TRBV15 and TRBJ1-6, the full variable domain is DAMVIQNPRYQVTQFGKPVTLSCSQTLNHNVMYWYQQKSSQAPKLLFHYYDKDFNNEADTPDNFQSRRPNTSFCFLDIRSPGLGDTAMYLCATSSSGPSSYNSPLHFGNGTRLTVT.

The rearrangement links TRBV6-6 to TRBJ1-1; no reliable D call. The V and J ends lost 6 bases and 0 bases respectively, with 14 bases between them. CDR1 is MNHNY and CDR2 is SVGAGI in the germline V gene (reference sequence). The CDR3 runs to 15 residues. The CDR3 DNA reads as TGTGCCAGCAGCCCACCCGGACGGATGAACACTGAAGCTTTCTTT. This gives the protein CASSPPGRMNTEAFF.

The V call is TRBV28, the J call TRBJ2-3; D ambiguous. Looked up from germline, CDR1 is MDHEN and CDR2 is SYDVKM. The V end lost 6 bases, the J end lost 5 bases, and 18 bases lay between the germline ends. The CDR3 loop spans 15 amino acids. CDR3 amino acids: CASSNPGRWVDTQYF. As DNA, the CDR3 is TGTGCCAGCAGCAATCCGGGCCGCTGGGTAGATACGCAGTATTTT.

About this clone itself: The sample has other DNA sequences that encode this CDR3 too. This chain connects TRBV28 to TRBJ2-1; 10 nucleotides line up with TRBD2. Germline lookup yields CDR1 MDHEN and CDR2 SYDVKM. This CDR3 contains 16 residues. Losses at the gene ends were 6 bases for V and 0 bases for J; bases not matched to a gene: 5. The CDR3 spells CASSLLAGGSYNEQFF. The CDR3 DNA reads TGTGCCAGCAGCCTTTTAGCGGGGGGCTCCTACAATGAGCAGTTCTTC.

The CDR3 nucleotides are TGCGCCAGCAGAACTCTCGGGACAGGGATCTACGAGCAGTACTTC. Its protein product is CASRTLGTGIYEQYF. The chain carries TRBV4-1 and TRBJ2-7; 9 bases line up with TRBD1. The V gene end was trimmed by 6 bases and the J gene end by 3 bases; junction bases not matched to a gene: 9. CDR1 and CDR2 from the germline V gene are MGHRA and YSYEKL. The CDR3 spans 15 residues.

The rearrangement links TRBV15 to TRBJ1-1; D is unclear. The CDR3 sequence is 11 residues long. From germline, CDR1 is LNHNV and CDR2 YYDKDF (reference sequence). V was clipped by 5 bases and J by 5 bases, with 6 bases between them. The CDR3: CATSPGTEAFF. As DNA, the CDR3 is TGTGCCACCAGCCCGGGGACTGAAGCTTTCTTT.

Concerning this clone itself: The identical CDR3 is also encoded by other nucleotide sequences in the sample. V gene TRBV2 combines with J gene TRBJ1-4; maybe TRBD1 (6 bases). Per the germline V gene, CDR1 is SNHLY and CDR2 is FYNNEI. Trimming removed 6 bases at V and 0 bases at J, with 11 bases between. The CDR3 spans 15 residues. CDR3 amino acids: CASSVTGTTNEKLFF. The CDR3 DNA reads TGTGCCAGCAGCGTTACAGGGACAACTAATGAAAAACTGTTTTTT.

V usage is TRBV4-3 and J usage is TRBJ2-7; no clear D gene. The CDR3 sequence is 16 residues long. Per germline, CDR1 LGHNA and CDR2 YSLEER. Trimming took 1 base from V and 0 from J, leaving 13 bases between them. This CDR3 is CASSQVAGYSSYEQYF. CDR3 nucleotides: TGCGCCAGCAGCCAAGTAGCAGGCTATTCCTCCTACGAGCAGTACTTC.

This rearrangement joins TRBV7-9 to TRBJ2-2, with 10 bases identical to TRBD2. V lost 5 bases to trimming and J lost 3 bases; unmatched junction nucleotides: 9. CDR3 size: 17 residues. Germline V gene data show CDR1 as SEHNR and CDR2 as FQNEAQ (reference sequence). In DNA, the CDR3 is TGTGCCAGCAGCCCGGCTAGCGGGGGAAGTGACACCGGGGAGCTGTTTTTT. This sequence encodes CASSPASGGSDTGELFF.

The chain has TRBV6-1 and TRBJ1-6; TRBD1 matches at 7 bases. The CDR3 has 12 amino acids. The J segment lost 11 bases and the V segment lost 4 bases, leaving 2 bases of the junction unmatched. Germline CDR1 reads MNHNS; CDR2 reads SASEGT. For the CDR3, the DNA is TGTGCCAGCAGTGCCCAGGGGGCACCCCTCCACTTT. Encoded protein: CASSAQGAPLHF.

This chain uses TRBV2 with TRBJ1-4; no firm D call. Trimming left V 6 bases short and J 0 bases short, with 8 bases between. CDR3 length: 14 residues. Germline V gene data show CDR1 as SNHLY and CDR2 as FYNNEI. CDR3: CASRRTTTNEKLFF. CDR3 DNA sequence: TGTGCCAGCAGGCGCACAACAACTAATGAAAAACTGTTTTTT.

The V call is TRBV5-1, the J call TRBJ1-6; 8 bases match TRBD1. Germline CDR1 and CDR2: SGHRS and YFSETQ. V lost 0 bases, J lost 9 bases, and 5 bases stayed unmatched. The CDR3 runs to 15 residues. The CDR3 sequence: CASSLDSGGSSPLHF. The CDR3 coding sequence is TGCGCCAGCAGCTTGGATTCAGGGGGCAGTTCACCCCTCCACTTT.

The V and J genes are TRBV5-8 and TRBJ2-2, with 8 bases matching TRBD2. The J segment lost 2 bases and the V segment lost 6 bases, leaving 6 bases of the junction unmatched. CDR3 length equals 15 residues. Germline V lookup: CDR1 SGHTS, CDR2 YDEGEE. As DNA, the CDR3 is TGTGCCAGCATCAAGCGGGGGCGAAACACCGGGGAGCTGTTTTTT. Translating gives CASIKRGRNTGELFF. The full variable domain, in which reference TRBV5-8 and TRBJ2-2 provide the parts outside the CDR3, is EAGVTQSPTHLIKTRGQQATLRCSPISGHTSVYWYQQALGLGLQFLLWYDEGEERNRGNFPPRFSGRQFPNYSSELNVNALELEDSALYLCASIKRGRNTGELFFGEGSRLTVL.

The chain carries TRBV9 and TRBJ2-3; D not resolved. The CDR3 has 14 residues. V lost 3 bases to trimming and J lost 0 bases, with 8 bases between them. Germline assignment: CDR1 SGDLS and CDR2 YYNGEE. The DNA for the CDR3 is TGTGCCAGCAGCGCGACGTCTAGCACAGATACGCAGTATTTT. This sequence encodes CASSATSSTDTQYF.